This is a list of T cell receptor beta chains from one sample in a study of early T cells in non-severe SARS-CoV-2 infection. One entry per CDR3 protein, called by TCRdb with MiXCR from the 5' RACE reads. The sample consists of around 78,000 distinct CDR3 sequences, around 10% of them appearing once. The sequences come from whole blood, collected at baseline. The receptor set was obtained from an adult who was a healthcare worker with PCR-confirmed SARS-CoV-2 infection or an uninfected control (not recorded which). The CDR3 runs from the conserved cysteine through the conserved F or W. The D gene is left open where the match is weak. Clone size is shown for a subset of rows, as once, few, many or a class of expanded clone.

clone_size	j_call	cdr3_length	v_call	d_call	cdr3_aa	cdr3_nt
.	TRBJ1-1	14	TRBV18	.	CASSPLVGNTEAFF	TGTGCCAGCTCACCTCTTGTGGGGAACACTGAAGCTTTCTTT
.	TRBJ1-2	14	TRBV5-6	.	CASSSGDANYGYTF	TGTGCCAGCAGCTCCGGGGATGCTAACTATGGCTACACCTTC
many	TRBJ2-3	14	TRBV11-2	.	CASSLGGSTDTQYF	TGTGCCAGCAGCTTAGGGGGAAGCACAGATACGCAGTATTTT
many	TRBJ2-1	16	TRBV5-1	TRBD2	CASSTPSGGFYNEQFF	TGCGCCAGCAGCACCCCAAGCGGGGGTTTCTACAATGAGCAGTTCTTC
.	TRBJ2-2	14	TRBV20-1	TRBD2	CSATSSGGAGELFF	TGCAGTGCTACATCTAGCGGGGGAGCCGGGGAGCTGTTTTTT
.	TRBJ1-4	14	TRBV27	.	CASSFSGGPEKLFF	TGTGCCAGCAGTTTTAGTGGGGGCCCCGAAAAACTGTTTTTT
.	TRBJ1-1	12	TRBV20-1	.	CSAAQLNTEAFF	TGCAGTGCTGCCCAACTGAACACTGAAGCTTTCTTT
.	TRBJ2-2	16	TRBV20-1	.	CSAPSQGLERTGELFF	TGCAGTGCACCCTCCCAGGGCCTTGAGAGGACCGGGGAGCTGTTTTTT
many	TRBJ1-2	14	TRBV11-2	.	CASSLDHYSSGYTF	TGTGCCAGCAGCTTAGACCATTATTCCAGCGGCTACACCTTC
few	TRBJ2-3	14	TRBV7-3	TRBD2	CASSLAAVTDTQYF	TGTGCCAGCAGCCTAGCGGCTGTCACAGATACGCAGTATTTT
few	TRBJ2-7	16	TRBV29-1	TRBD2	CSVVGLPGRGAYEQYF	TGCAGCGTTGTCGGGTTACCGGGACGGGGGGCCTACGAGCAGTACTTC
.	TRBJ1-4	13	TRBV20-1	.	CSARGRQIRPLFF	TGCAGTGCTAGAGGTAGACAGATACGTCCGTTGTTTTTT
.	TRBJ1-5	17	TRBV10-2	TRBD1	CASSEPTRQGWNQPQHF	TGCGCCAGCAGTGAGCCCACTAGACAGGGTTGGAATCAGCCCCAGCATTTT
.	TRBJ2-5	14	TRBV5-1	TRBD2	CASSLNAGGETQYF	TGCGCCAGCAGCCTAAACGCGGGGGGCGAGACCCAGTACTTC
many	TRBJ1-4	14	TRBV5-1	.	CASSPQFANEKLFF	TGCGCCAGCAGTCCGCAGTTTGCAAATGAAAAACTGTTTTTT
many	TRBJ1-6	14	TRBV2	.	CASSVGIDNSPLHF	TGTGCCAGCAGTGTAGGGATTGATAATTCACCCCTCCACTTT
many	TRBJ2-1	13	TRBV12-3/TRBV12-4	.	CASRPTGYNEQFF	TGTGCCAGCAGGCCAACAGGTTACAATGAGCAGTTCTTC
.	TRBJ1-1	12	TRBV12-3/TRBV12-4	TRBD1	CASSSQGVLAFF	TGTGCCAGCAGTTCCCAGGGGGTATTGGCTTTCTTT
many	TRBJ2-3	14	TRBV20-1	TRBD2	CSAESGGAPNSQYF	TGCAGTGCCGAGAGCGGGGGGGCTCCCAATTCGCAGTATTTT
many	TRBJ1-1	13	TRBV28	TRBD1	CASGGDRDTEAFF	TGTGCCAGCGGCGGGGACAGGGACACTGAAGCTTTCTTT
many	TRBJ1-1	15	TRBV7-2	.	CASSSPAGVVSEAFF	TGTGCCAGCAGCTCGCCGGCGGGAGTGGTTTCTGAAGCTTTCTTT
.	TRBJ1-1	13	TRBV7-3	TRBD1	CASSITGGTEAFF	TGTGCCAGCAGTATCACAGGGGGCACTGAAGCTTTCTTT
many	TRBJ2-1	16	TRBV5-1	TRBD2	CASSLTSGSSYNEQFF	TGCGCCAGCAGCTTAACTAGCGGGTCCTCCTACAATGAGCAGTTCTTC
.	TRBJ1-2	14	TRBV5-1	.	CASSSLVPYYGYTF	TGCGCCAGCAGCTCACTTGTGCCCTACTATGGCTACACCTTC
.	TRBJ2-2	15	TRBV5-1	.	CASRPGTEYTGELFF	TGCGCCAGCAGGCCCGGGACGGAGTACACCGGGGAGCTGTTTTTT
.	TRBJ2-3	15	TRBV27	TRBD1	CASSHRGLSTDTQYF	TGTGCCAGCAGTCACAGGGGGTTGAGCACAGATACGCAGTATTTT
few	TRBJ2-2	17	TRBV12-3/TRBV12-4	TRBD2	CASSRILTSGDTGELFF	TGTGCCAGCAGCCGAATCCTGACTAGCGGGGACACCGGGGAGCTGTTTTTT
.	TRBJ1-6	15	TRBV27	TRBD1	CASSLQGAQSSPLHF	TGTGCCAGCAGTTTACAGGGGGCACAAAGTTCACCCCTCCACTTT
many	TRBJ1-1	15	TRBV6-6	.	CASSYYLTVNTEAFF	TGTGCCAGCAGTTACTATTTGACGGTGAACACTGAAGCTTTCTTT
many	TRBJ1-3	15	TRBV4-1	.	CASSQFGAAGNTIYF	TGCGCCAGCAGCCAATTCGGGGCTGCTGGAAACACCATATATTTT
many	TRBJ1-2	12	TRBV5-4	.	CASSLNSYGYTF	TGTGCCAGCAGCTTGAACAGCTATGGCTACACCTTC
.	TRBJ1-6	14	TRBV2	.	CASRATSDNSPLHF	TGTGCCAGCCGGGCCACCTCTGATAATTCACCCCTCCACTTT
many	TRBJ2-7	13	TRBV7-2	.	CASSEARSYEQYF	TGTGCCAGCAGTGAGGCCAGATCCTACGAGCAGTACTTC
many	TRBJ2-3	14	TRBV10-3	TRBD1	CAISEGQDTDTQYF	TGTGCCATCAGTGAGGGACAGGACACAGATACGCAGTATTTT
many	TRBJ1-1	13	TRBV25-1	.	CASSSTENTEAFF	TGTGCCAGCAGTTCAACTGAGAACACTGAAGCTTTCTTT
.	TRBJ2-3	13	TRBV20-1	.	CSAPNAPLDTQYF	TGCAGTGCTCCAAACGCCCCCCTCGATACGCAGTATTTT
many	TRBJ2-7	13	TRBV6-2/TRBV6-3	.	CASLTGISYEQYF	TGTGCCAGTTTAACGGGGATTTCCTACGAGCAGTACTTC
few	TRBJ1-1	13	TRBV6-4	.	CASSGTADTEAFF	TGTGCCAGCAGCGGGACGGCAGACACTGAAGCTTTCTTT
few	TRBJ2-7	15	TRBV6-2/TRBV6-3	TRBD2	CASRRTSGGWNEQYF	TGTGCCAGCAGACGAACTAGCGGGGGCTGGAATGAGCAGTACTTC
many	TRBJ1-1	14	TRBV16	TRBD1	CASSQYRGNTEAFF	TGTGCCAGCAGCCAATACAGGGGTAACACTGAAGCTTTCTTT
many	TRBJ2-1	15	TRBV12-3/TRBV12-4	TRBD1	CASSIGQGAYNEQFF	TGTGCCAGCAGTATTGGACAGGGGGCCTACAATGAGCAGTTCTTC
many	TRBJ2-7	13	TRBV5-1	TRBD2	CASKLAGGHEQYF	TGCGCCAGCAAGCTAGCGGGGGGCCACGAGCAGTACTTC